This TCR beta chain was sequenced during a study of early T cells in non-severe SARS-CoV-2 infection. TCRdb redid the calling of the 5' RACE reads with MiXCR, one entry per CDR3 protein. The sample includes around 99,000 distinct CDR3 sequences, over 15% of them seen just once. J gave up 9 bases and V 6 bases, and 14 bases lay outside the gene matches. The CDR3 sequence is 15 residues long. Germline-derived CDR1 and CDR2 are MNHEY and SMNVEV (reference sequence). The input for sequencing was whole blood, taken at baseline. This receptor was obtained from an adult who was a healthcare worker with PCR-confirmed SARS-CoV-2 infection or an uninfected control (not recorded which). V gene TRBV27 combines with J gene TRBJ2-4, with 7 bases identical to TRBD2. The CDR3 nucleotides are TGTGCCAGCAGCTCTATAGCGGGCCTTGGCGGCATTCAGTACTTC. It is translated as CASSSIAGLGGIQYF.